A selection of T cell receptor beta chains follows, all from one sample in a study of vaccination and CD4 T cells after COVID-19. Their antigens are not known. TCRdb re-called the PCR reads through MiXCR, storing one row per CDR3 protein. The profile shows approximately 13,000 distinct CDR3 sequences, roughly 26% of them singletons. Sequenced material: CD4+ T cells from blood, cultured in vitro, taken before SARS-CoV-2 vaccination. These receptors all come from a human donor who received a COVID-19 vaccine. The CDR3 runs from the conserved cysteine through the conserved F or W. The D gene is left open where the match is weak. The size of a clone is reported for some rows only, either as once, few or many, or as a class for expanded clones.

D	V	length	J	size	DNA	CDR3
TRBD1	TRBV2	14	TRBJ1-2	few	TGTGCCAGCAGCCTACAGGGGGCTAACTATGGCTACACCTTC	CASSLQGANYGYTF
-	TRBV28	15	TRBJ1-1	few	TGTGCCAGCAGTTCTTTCTACCGGGACCCCCGTAAGGCTTTCTTT	CASSSFYRDPRKAFF
-	TRBV19	15	TRBJ2-7	-	TGTGCCAGTAGTATCGGAAGAGGGACCACCTACGAGCAGTACTTC	CASSIGRGTTYEQYF
TRBD2	TRBV29-1	16	TRBJ2-7	-	TGCAGCGTTGTGACCAGCGGGGGGCTCACTCGGAACGAGCAGTACTTC	CSVVTSGGLTRNEQYF
-	TRBV24-1	15	TRBJ2-5	few	TGTGCCACCAGTGACCCAGGTAGGGGTCAAGAGACCCAGTACTTC	CATSDPGRGQETQYF
TRBD1	TRBV6-1	15	TRBJ1-2	few	TGTGCCAGCACAAAGGACAGGGGTAGTAACTATGGCTACACCTTC	CASTKDRGSNYGYTF
-	TRBV5-1	16	TRBJ1-2	-	TGCGCCAGCAGCTTGATGGGCGACGGGGGAGGGTATGGCTACACCTTC	CASSLMGDGGGYGYTF
TRBD1	TRBV12-3/TRBV12-4	17	TRBJ1-2	-	TGTGCCAGCACCCAAACTCAGAGGAGGACAGGGGTCTATGGCTACACCTTC	CASTQTQRRTGVYGYTF
-	TRBV7-9	13	TRBJ2-7	few	TGTGCCAGCAGCCTAACGCGGGGAGGCGAGCAGTACTTC	CASSLTRGGEQYF
-	TRBV11-3	15	TRBJ1-1	few	TGTGCCAGCAGCTTCGAGGGATTCGGTAACACTGAAGCTTTCTTT	CASSFEGFGNTEAFF
-	TRBV14	16	TRBJ2-5	-	TGTGCCAGCAGCCAAGATCCCAGGGTCCCATGGGGGACCCAGTACTTC	CASSQDPRVPWGTQYF
TRBD2	TRBV5-1	18	TRBJ2-5	-	TGCGCCAGCAGCTCCGGGACTAGCGGGGGGGCCGCGGGGGAGACCCAGTACTTC	CASSSGTSGGAAGETQYF
TRBD1	TRBV10-1	22	TRBJ1-5	-	TGCGCCAGCAGTGAGTCGACCGACTCGGGGACAGGGTATGGTGAGATGAATCAGCCCCAGCATTTT	CASSESTDSGTGYGEMNQPQHF
-	TRBV6-5	15	TRBJ1-2	-	TGTGCCAGCAGTTTCCAGGACAGCTTGCCCTATGGCTACACCTTC	CASSFQDSLPYGYTF
-	TRBV19	18	TRBJ2-1	-	TGTGCCAGTAGTATGGAGGGCGGCAGCATGTCCGGATACAATGAGCAGTTCTTC	CASSMEGGSMSGYNEQFF
-	TRBV19	13	TRBJ1-2	-	TGTGCCAGCCACCATACCGACACGCTTGGCTACACCTTC	CASHHTDTLGYTF
-	TRBV7-6	12	TRBJ2-5	-	TGTGCCAGCAGCTTGGGGTTAGAGACCCAGTACTTC	CASSLGLETQYF
-	TRBV5-4	12	TRBJ2-7	-	TGTGCCAGCAGCTTGGACGGCTACGAGCAGTACTTC	CASSLDGYEQYF
TRBD2	TRBV7-2	15	TRBJ2-5	-	TGTGCCAGCAGCGGAGGAACTAGCGGGGATGAGACCCAGTACTTC	CASSGGTSGDETQYF
-	TRBV6-2/TRBV6-3	14	TRBJ2-7	-	TGTGCCAGCAGTTACCCGGACAGTACCTACGAGCAGTACTTC	CASSYPDSTYEQYF
TRBD2	TRBV23-1	22	TRBJ2-7	-	TGCGCCAGCAGTCACGGGGGACAGGGAAAGAGGACTAGCGGGGGCCTACCCTACGAGCAGTACTTC	CASSHGGQGKRTSGGLPYEQYF
-	TRBV11-1	13	TRBJ2-7	once	TGCGCCAGCAGCTTAGGTGACAGGTACGAGCAGTACTTC	CASSLGDRYEQYF
-	TRBV2	12	TRBJ2-1	-	TGTGCCAGCAATCTGGGGACGAATGAGCAGTTCTTC	CASNLGTNEQFF
-	TRBV7-8	16	TRBJ1-3	few	TGTGCCAGCAGCCTCAACCTTCAGAGCTCTGGAAACACCATATATTTT	CASSLNLQSSGNTIYF
TRBD1	TRBV30	16	TRBJ2-1	few	TGTGCCTGGAGCCTCCTTAACAGGGGATTAGGGGATGAGCAGTTCTTC	CAWSLLNRGLGDEQFF
-	TRBV6-1	13	TRBJ2-7	-	TGTGCCAGCAGTCAAGGGGGGCCCGACGAGCAGTACTTC	CASSQGGPDEQYF
TRBD2	TRBV5-4	14	TRBJ2-7	few	TGTGCCAGCAGCTACCCTAGCGGGGACTACGAGCAGTACTTC	CASSYPSGDYEQYF
TRBD1	TRBV11-2	15	TRBJ2-2	-	TGTGCCAGCGGAAGGGTGACAGGGGAGGTCGGGGAGCTGTTTTTT	CASGRVTGEVGELFF
-	TRBV11-3	15	TRBJ1-6	-	TGTGCCAGCAGCTTAGTTTCGGCTTCAAATTCACCCCTCCACTTT	CASSLVSASNSPLHF
-	TRBV5-8	17	TRBJ2-6	-	TGTGCCAGCAGCTTGGTGGGGGATATCTCTGGGGCCAACGTCCTGACTTTC	CASSLVGDISGANVLTF
-	TRBV4-2	12	TRBJ2-5	few	TGTGCCAGCAGCCAAGCTGGGGAAACCCAGTACTTC	CASSQAGETQYF
-	TRBV11-2	17	TRBJ2-7	few	TGTGCCAGCAGCTTATCCTTCACAGGGTTGAGGTTCTACGAGCAGTACTTC	CASSLSFTGLRFYEQYF
TRBD1	TRBV7-9	16	TRBJ2-5	few	TGTGCCAGCAGCACCCGAAACAGGGGTTATTACGAGACCCAGTACTTC	CASSTRNRGYYETQYF
TRBD1	TRBV18	15	TRBJ2-5	few	TGTGCCAGCTCACCACCGGGACAGGTGGGAGAGACCCAGTACTTC	CASSPPGQVGETQYF
-	TRBV6-1	14	TRBJ1-6	-	TGTGCCAGCAGTACGGGACTGGGGAATTCACCCCTCCACTTT	CASSTGLGNSPLHF
-	TRBV21-1	17	TRBJ2-2	few	TGTGCCAGCAGCAAACGAAGTCCGGGCCTGGAAAGGGGGGAGCTGTTTTTT	CASSKRSPGLERGELFF
TRBD2	TRBV6-1	16	TRBJ2-3	few	TGTGCCAGCAGTGAAGTCGGACTAGCGGGGGCAGATACGCAGTATTTT	CASSEVGLAGADTQYF
-	TRBV18	15	TRBJ1-1	-	TGTGCCAGCTCACGAGGGGGGCAAAGAAGCACTGAAGCTTTCTTT	CASSRGGQRSTEAFF
-	TRBV28	14	TRBJ2-3	few	TGTGCCAGCAGTTACAGGGAGGGCACAGATACGCAGTATTTT	CASSYREGTDTQYF
TRBD1	TRBV2	14	TRBJ1-4	-	TGTGCCAGCAGCACAGGGGGCGCGAATGAAAAACTGTTTTTT	CASSTGGANEKLFF
-	TRBV2	13	TRBJ1-1	-	TGTGCCAGCAGGAAGGATATGAACACTGAAGCTTTCTTT	CASRKDMNTEAFF
TRBD1	TRBV14	16	TRBJ2-7	-	TGTGCCAGCAGCCGTCACCGGGACAGGGCTTCTTACGAGCAGTACTTC	CASSRHRDRASYEQYF
TRBD2	TRBV14	16	TRBJ2-7	once	TGTGCCAGCAGCCAAGGCATGGGCGGGGGACCCCACGAGCAGTACTTC	CASSQGMGGGPHEQYF
-	TRBV14	15	TRBJ1-1	-	TGTGCCAGCAGCCGAATTACCGGGGTGAACACTGAAGCTTTCTTT	CASSRITGVNTEAFF
-	TRBV20-1	13	TRBJ2-7	-	TGCAGTGCTAGAGATCCACTAGCCGGCGAGCAGTACTTC	CSARDPLAGEQYF
-	TRBV6-1	14	TRBJ1-1	few	TGTGCCAGCAAGAGGACTGGGTCGAACACTGAAGCTTTCTTT	CASKRTGSNTEAFF
-	TRBV6-1	14	TRBJ1-5	few	TGTGCCAGCAGTCCGAGACAGGCCGTACGGCCCCAGCATTTT	CASSPRQAVRPQHF
-	TRBV12-3/TRBV12-4	11	TRBJ1-5	-	TGTGCCAGCAGTTTAGGAGGACCCCAGCATTTT	CASSLGGPQHF
-	TRBV12-3/TRBV12-4	17	TRBJ2-3	few	TGTGCCAGCAGTTTATGGGGGGAGAGTGGTATCACAGATACGCAGTATTTT	CASSLWGESGITDTQYF
-	TRBV6-1	14	TRBJ1-2	-	TGTGCCAGCAGGCGGGCAGGGTTGCACTATGGCTACACCTTC	CASRRAGLHYGYTF
TRBD2	TRBV6-1	15	TRBJ2-7	few	TGTGCCAGCAGCTCTAAGCGGGGGGAGGGTTCCGAGCAGTACTTC	CASSSKRGEGSEQYF
TRBD2	TRBV20-1	20	TRBJ2-3	medium-sized	TGCAGTGCTAGGTTACCGGGACTAGCGGGGGGGGTTACTAGCACAGATACGCAGTATTTT	CSARLPGLAGGVTSTDTQYF